A single sample is the source of the 21 T cell receptor beta chains below, sequenced in a study of shared clonotypes between healthy human individuals. Here immunoSEQ multiplex PCR was the method, and the copy in TCRdb shows in-frame clones only, minus some. The sample consists of millions of clones, approximately 93% of them appearing once. The sequenced material came from naive CD4+ T cells from PBMCs. The subset is: CD45RA+ positively selected. All receptors derive from a young man in good health. Some clones in this sample may be carry-over from other donors' samples.

The chain has TRBV6-5 and TRBJ1-1; D unresolved. Per germline, CDR1 MNHEY and CDR2 SVGAGI. V was clipped by 5 bases and J by 11 bases, with 15 bases between them. The CDR3 consists of 12 residues. CDR3 loop: CASSSLGSGAFF. The CDR3 bases are TGTGCCAGCAGTAGCCTGGGATCTGGGGCTTTCTTT.

This chain links TRBV5-1 with TRBJ2-3, with 8 bases that match TRBD2. Per germline, CDR1 SGHRS and CDR2 YFSETQ. V lost 2 bases to trimming and J lost 0 bases; unmatched junction nucleotides: 8. This CDR3 has 17 residues. Here the CDR3 DNA reads TGCGCCAGCAGCTTTGTAATAGCGGGGACTAGCACAGATACGCAGTATTTT. Translation: CASSFVIAGTSTDTQYF.

V gene TRBV5-1 combines with J gene TRBJ1-1, with 7 positions matching TRBD1. This CDR3 is built from 14 residues. CDR1 is SGHRS, CDR2 YFSETQ, per germline. The junction had 6 bases not matched to a gene; V was cut back by 4 bases and J by 3 bases. CDR3 amino acids: CASSMTGRDTEAFF. CDR3 DNA sequence: TGCGCCAGCAGCATGACAGGGCGGGACACTGAAGCTTTCTTT.

V is TRBV5-1 and J is TRBJ1-2; the match to TRBD1 covers 9 bases. J gave up 8 bases and V 4 bases, and 12 bases lay outside the gene matches. This CDR3 has 15 residues. Germline CDR1 is SGHRS and CDR2 is YFSETQ. The CDR3 DNA reads TGCGCCAGCAGCCTGGAGGGGACAGGGCGAAAAGGCTACACCTTC. Encoded protein: CASSLEGTGRKGYTF.

The chain is built from TRBV18 and TRBJ2-3, with 10 bases fitting TRBD2. The CDR3 extends over 16 amino acids. Germline V gene sequence: CDR1 KGHSH, CDR2 LQKENI. Germline trimming cut 4 bases from V and 2 bases from J; bases unmatched to any gene: 6. The CDR3 protein is CASSRSSGRATDTQYF. CDR3 sequence (DNA): TGTGCCAGCTCACGAAGCAGCGGGAGGGCCACAGATACGCAGTATTTT.

The genes are TRBV5-4 and TRBJ2-3, with D perhaps TRBD2 (6 bases). The CDR3 is made up of 17 amino acids. Trimming cost V 1 base and J 6 bases, with 21 bases left between them. CDR1 and CDR2 from the germline V gene are SGHNT and YYREEE (reference sequence). CDR3 sequence reads: CASSLSVTSWESDTQYF. CDR3 bases: TGTGCCAGCAGCTTGTCAGTTACTAGCTGGGAATCGGATACGCAGTATTTT.

This chain connects TRBV2 to TRBJ2-1, with a weak D call TRBD2 (6 bases). Per germline, CDR1 SNHLY and CDR2 FYNNEI. The germline V and J ends were trimmed by 6 bases and 10 bases, with 13 bases remaining between them. The CDR3 is 12 amino acids. The CDR3 nucleotides read TGTGCCAGCAGAGCTCTAGCGACCGAGCAGTTCTTC. It specifies CASRALATEQFF.

This clone was observed once. The V gene is TRBV30, the J gene TRBJ1-4; weak D call: TRBD1 (5 bases). The V gene lost 6 bases and the J gene lost 6 bases, with 14 bases spanning the gap. The CDR3 contains 13 residues. CDR1 and CDR2 from the germline V gene are GTSNPN and SVGIG (reference sequence). The CDR3 loop reads CACGTQVYEKLFF. The CDR3 bases are TGTGCCTGCGGGACTCAAGTCTATGAAAAACTGTTTTTT.

The CDR3 DNA is TGTGCCAGCAGTGAGGGACGGAACACTGAAGCTTTCTTT. Its translation is CASSEGRNTEAFF. The chain joins TRBV6-5 to TRBJ1-1, with D perhaps TRBD1 (5 bases). In germline, CDR1 is MNHEY, CDR2 SVGAGI. V dropped 5 bases and J dropped 1 base, with 8 bases sitting between them. The CDR3 extends over 13 amino acids.

V usage is TRBV6-1 and J usage is TRBJ2-5; D gene unclear. This CDR3 is built from 12 residues. Per germline, CDR1 MNHNS and CDR2 SASEGT. The V and J ends lost 6 bases and 5 bases respectively, with 10 bases between them. The CDR3 region has the DNA TGTGCCAGCAGGTTAGACGCGGAGACCCAGTACTTC. It codes for CASRLDAETQYF.

With regard to this clone: This sample includes further DNA sequences coding for the same CDR3. This sequence joins TRBV5-1 and TRBJ1-1; D is uncertain. CDR1 is SGHRS and CDR2 is YFSETQ in the germline V gene. V was pared by 0 bases and J by 4 bases, with 7 bases between. This CDR3 has 13 residues. CDR3 protein: CASSLETGTEAFF. In DNA form, the CDR3 reads TGCGCCAGCAGCTTGGAGACGGGCACTGAAGCTTTCTTT.

This sequence joins TRBV5-8 and TRBJ2-3; D perhaps matches TRBD1 (5 bases). Germline V gene data show CDR1 as SGHTS and CDR2 as YDEGEE. V was trimmed by 6 bases and J by 3 bases, leaving 20 bases between them. The CDR3 covers 16 residues. CDR3 residues: CASTPGQGRWTDTQYF. The CDR3, as DNA: TGTGCCAGCACCCCGGGTCAGGGAAGGTGGACAGATACGCAGTATTTT.

The chain carries TRBV23-1 and TRBJ1-4; 11 bases fit TRBD1. TRBV23-1 is treated as an ORF (open reading frame) with a function not yet certain. The V gene end was trimmed by 4 bases and the J gene end by 13 bases; junction bases not matched to a gene: 8. The CDR3 totals 14 residues. The CDR3 loop reads CASSPTGQGGALFF. CDR3 nucleotide sequence: TGCGCCAGCAGTCCTACGGGACAGGGGGGAGCACTGTTTTTT.

V usage is TRBV5-1 and J usage is TRBJ1-3; the D is unclear. Looked up from germline, CDR1 is SGHRS and CDR2 is YFSETQ. The CDR3 consists of 15 residues. V was clipped by 0 bases and J by 0 bases, with 7 bases between them. CDR3 DNA: TGCGCCAGCAGCTTGGACAGCTACTCTGGAAACACCATATATTTT. The encoded protein is CASSLDSYSGNTIYF.

This CDR3 reads CASSLTLVPTYNEQFF. Written as DNA, the CDR3 is TGTGCCAGCAGCCTAACACTAGTGCCCACCTACAATGAGCAGTTCTTC. This chain joins TRBV5-5 and TRBJ2-1; perhaps TRBD2 as D (5 bases). The CDR3 loop spans 16 amino acids. CDR1 is SGHKS, CDR2 YYEKEE, per germline (reference sequence). Trimming stripped 4 bases from V and 2 bases from J, with 16 bases between.

The chain employs TRBV5-1 and TRBJ2-1, with TRBD2 identical over 14 bases. This CDR3 has 15 amino acids. J was trimmed by 7 bases and V by 2 bases; bases with no gene match: 2. Germline V gives CDR1 SGHRS, CDR2 YFSETQ. CDR3 DNA: TGCGCCAGCAGCTTATGGACTAGCGGGAGGAATGAGCAGTTCTTC. This translates into CASSLWTSGRNEQFF.

The chain couples TRBV6-5 to TRBJ1-5; D gene ambiguous. CDR1 and CDR2 from the germline V gene are MNHEY and SVGAGI. The CDR3 extends over 12 amino acids. Trimming shortened V by 9 bases and J by 4 bases, and 10 bases separated the two germline ends. CDR3 region: CARLWGNQPQHF. The CDR3 nucleotides read TGTGCCAGGCTATGGGGAAATCAGCCCCAGCATTTT.

In regard to this clone: The sample has other DNA sequences that encode this CDR3 too. The chain joins TRBV7-2 to TRBJ2-3; 7 bases are a match to TRBD2. Germline values: CDR1 SGHTA, CDR2 FQGNSA. V was clipped by 0 bases and J by 1 base; unmatched bases: 1. This CDR3 has 15 residues. CDR3 sequence: CASSLAGGRTDTQYF. CDR3 in DNA: TGTGCCAGCAGCTTAGCGGGAGGGCGCACAGATACGCAGTATTTT.

The J gene is TRBJ2-5, the V gene TRBV6-5; D gene unclear. The CDR3 is 10 amino acids. V lost 5 bases and J lost 3, with 1 base in between. CDR1 is MNHEY and CDR2 is SVGAGI in the germline V gene. For the CDR3, the DNA is TGTGCCAGCAGTGAAGAGACCCAGTACTTC. This translates into CASSEETQYF.

The chain employs TRBV5-6 and TRBJ2-7, with 8 positions matching TRBD2. V shed 4 bases and J 1 base; nucleotides not matched to a gene: 10. The CDR3 extends over 16 amino acids. Germline CDR1 SGHDT, CDR2 YYEEEE. CDR3 residues: CASSAPLAEGSYEQYF. CDR3 nucleotides: TGTGCCAGCAGCGCCCCACTAGCGGAAGGGTCCTACGAGCAGTACTTC.

V gene TRBV28 combines with J gene TRBJ1-5, with D possibly matching TRBD1 (5 bases). CDR1 MDHEN and CDR2 SYDVKM come from the germline V gene. This CDR3 is built from 16 residues. Trimming shortened V by 2 bases and J by 1 base, and 12 bases separated the two germline ends. The CDR3 region has the DNA TGTGCCAGCAGTTTACCCCAGGGAGGGAGCAATCAGCCCCAGCATTTT. Residues: CASSLPQGGSNQPQHF.